The source of this TCR beta chain is a study of CD8 T cells in ankylosing spondylitis (dated by TCRdb to 2016 to 2017). As for the study more broadly: To find TCR variants linked to disease, the study profiled T cell receptor beta repertoires in ankylosing spondylitis patients and healthy donors. Peripheral blood was sampled, and synovial fluid was additionally collected from ankylosing spondylitis patients. The whole study cohort included 95 to 130 healthy donors and 25 ankylosing spondylitis patients. Points the paper makes about the study in general: Some TCR beta motif variants had previously been reported in synovial fluid and blood of reactive arthritis patients, which suggested common disease-initiation mechanisms. A TCR beta motif of roughly 8 highly homologous amino acid variants appeared characteristic of blood from ankylosing spondylitis patients. In peripheral blood, the disease-linked clones were found at relatively low frequencies and had a CD8+ phenotype. Significant enrichment of the disease-linked clones was reported in matched synovial fluid samples from ankylosing spondylitis patients.

Note on this clonotype: Its antigen is not yet known. No base quality values were provided; no much bigger clone lies one nucleotide off.

The listed sequencing device is Illumina HiSeq 2500. Quantitative 5'-RACE with molecular barcodes was the method used to prepare the TCR beta libraries. In the source study's methods: A new computational method, built on a probabilistic model of VDJ rearrangement, was used to identify disease-linked TCR variants. TCRdb passed the public sequencing reads through fastp at Q25 and MiXCR, retaining productive beta sequences. Rows with one shared CDR3 protein collapse into an entry with the most common genes and DNA. The V and J calls were not made by the authors but by TCRdb's processing. Counted in this sample were about 540,000 distinct CDR3 sequences; roughly 13% of them appeared once. The ten largest clonotypes hold approximately 6.2% of the sample. The clonotype was recovered from a male donor with ankylosing spondylitis. The material sequenced was blood, either unsorted or a sorted T cell fraction (not recorded which).

The CDR3 corresponds to CASSLISRTPGSTGELFF. The DNA sequence is TGCGCCAGCAGCCTTATTTCCAGGACCCCGGGTAGCACCGGGGAGCTGTTTTTT. In this chain, TRBV5-1 is recombined with TRBJ2-2, with the D gene call left open. The cysteine opens and the phenylalanine closes a CDR3 of 18 amino acids. Only CDR3 DNA is held: 54 bases, read in frame from base 1. V is clipped by 4 bases and J by 4 bases, and the sequence between their germline boundaries is 23 bases long. The germline V gene supplies CDR1 SGHRS and CDR2 YFSETQ.